Presented here are 11 T cell receptor beta chains from one specimen sequenced in a study of OX40 agonist ivuxolimab in advanced cancers. Profiling relied on immunoSEQ multiplex PCR, and the TCRdb table lists in-frame clones only, not all of them. The table has tens of thousands of clones, approximately 87% seen once; the top ten hold about 1.8%. The specimen was CD4+ or CD8+ T cells sorted from blood, collected in a trial of the OX40 agonist ivuxolimab. The receptors derive from an adult with an advanced solid tumor such as melanoma, head and neck, liver or kidney cancer.

This chain connects TRBV5-1 to TRBJ2-5; tentative D call: TRBD2 (6 bases). Per germline, CDR1 SGHRS and CDR2 YFSETQ. This CDR3 comprises 16 residues. The V gene lost 3 bases and the J gene lost 3 bases, with 18 bases spanning the gap. This CDR3 reads CASSSNPGTRKETQYF. CDR3 DNA: TGCGCCAGCAGCTCGAATCCCGGGACTCGAAAAGAGACCCAGTACTTC. The full variable domain, in which reference TRBV5-1 and TRBJ2-5 provide the parts outside the CDR3, is KAGVTQTPRYLIKTRGQQVTLSCSPISGHRSVSWYQQTPGQGLQFLFEYFSETQRNKGNFPGRFSGRQFSNSRSEMNVSTLELGDSALYLCASSSNPGTRKETQYFGPGTRLLVL.

J is TRBJ1-4 and V is TRBV29-1; no reliable D call. With 2 bases removed from V and 4 bases from J, the gap between germline ends came to 8 bases. The CDR3 extends over 13 amino acids. Germline CDR1 and CDR2: SQVTM and ANQGSEA. The CDR3 DNA reads TGCAGCGTTGAATCTGCGATTAATGAAAAACTGTTTTTT. Amino acid sequence: CSVESAINEKLFF.

The rearrangement joins TRBV6-6 to TRBJ1-1; D is possibly TRBD1 (5 bases). CDR1 is MNHNY, CDR2 SVGAGI, per germline (reference sequence). The CDR3 is 14 residues long. Trimming took off 0 bases at V and 4 bases at J, with 9 bases between the two ends. The CDR3 is CASSYSGGTTEAFF. Here the CDR3 DNA reads TGTGCCAGCAGTTACTCTGGGGGGACCACTGAAGCTTTCTTT.

The genes are TRBV7-6 and TRBJ2-7; D perhaps matches TRBD2 (6 bases). CDR3 length: 15 amino acids. CDR1 and CDR2 from the germline V gene are SGHVS and FNYEAQ. V lost 2 bases and J lost 7, with 18 bases in between. CDR3 residues: CASSLNSGVPEEQYF. CDR3 bases: TGTGCCAGCAGCTTAAATTCGGGGGTTCCGGAGGAGCAGTACTTC.

This chain uses TRBV28 with TRBJ2-3, with D tentatively TRBD1 or TRBD2 (5 bases each). From germline, CDR1 is MDHEN and CDR2 SYDVKM. The V end was cut by 5 bases, the J end by 7 bases, with 16 bases between. There are 14 residues in the CDR3. CDR3 sequence: CASSGGGSTYTQYF. As DNA, the CDR3 is TGTGCCAGCAGTGGGGGTGGGAGTACTTATACGCAGTATTTT.

This clone was observed once. V and J are TRBV28 and TRBJ1-5; no reliable D call. The CDR3 length is 14 residues. The V end lost 5 bases, the J end lost 4 bases, and 12 bases lay between the germline ends. CDR1 and CDR2 from the germline V gene are MDHEN and SYDVKM. For the CDR3, the DNA is TGTGCCAGCAGTGTCCCTCGGCAGAATCAGCCCCAGCATTTT. It codes for CASSVPRQNQPQHF.

V usage is TRBV7-9 and J usage is TRBJ1-1, with D perhaps TRBD1 (6 bases). With 3 bases removed from V and 2 bases from J, the gap between germline ends came to 16 bases. CDR3 size: 16 residues. The germline CDR1 and CDR2 sequences are SEHNR and FQNEAQ (reference sequence). DNA for the CDR3: TGTGCCAGCAGCTTCCGCGGACAGACACTAAACACTGAAGCTTTCTTT. Amino acid sequence: CASSFRGQTLNTEAFF.

This sequence joins TRBV7-6 and TRBJ2-1; TRBD2 aligns across 7 bases. Trimming cost V 4 bases and J 0 bases; bases outside gene matches: 3. The CDR3 spans 15 residues. CDR1 and CDR2 (germline): SGHVS, FNYEAQ. In DNA, the CDR3 is TGTGCCAGCAGCTCTCCTAGCGGCTCCTACAATGAGCAGTTCTTC. Protein sequence: CASSSPSGSYNEQFF.

J is TRBJ2-5 and V is TRBV29-1, with 9 nucleotides matching TRBD1. This CDR3 region has 14 residues. Unmatched junction bases numbered 9, after V lost 6 bases and J lost 4 bases. Per the germline V gene, CDR1 is SQVTM and CDR2 is ANQGSEA. Written as DNA, the CDR3 is TGCAGCGTCCGCCCACAGGGGGCACGAGAGACCCAGTACTTC. Translating it yields CSVRPQGARETQYF.

This sequence joins TRBV28 and TRBJ2-3, with D perhaps matching TRBD2 (5 bases). V was pared by 6 bases and J by 3 bases, with 19 bases between. There are 16 residues in the CDR3. CDR1 and CDR2 from the germline V gene are MDHEN and SYDVKM. The CDR3 reads CASRGPIHRGTDTQYF. In DNA, the CDR3 is TGTGCCAGCAGGGGTCCGATACATCGGGGAACAGATACGCAGTATTTT.

The rearrangement uses TRBV6-5 and TRBJ2-1; tentative D call: TRBD1 (6 bases). Germline CDR1 MNHEY, CDR2 SVGAGI. The CDR3 runs to 14 residues. V dropped 5 bases and J dropped 3 bases, with 11 bases sitting between them. The CDR3 bases are TGTGCCAGCAGTCCCACAGGGTTCTACAATGAGCAGTTCTTC. Translated, it gives CASSPTGFYNEQFF.